This T cell receptor beta chain is drawn from a study of blood T cell repertoires in COVID-19. Across the whole study: PBMCs, B-cell-depleted T cells, or T cells provided the cDNA or gDNA that made up the material.

Authors' data handling: How many nucleated cells were present was estimated from reference gene primer amplification. Assay used: immunoSEQ multiplex PCR; TCRdb lists only in-frame clones, some missing. The D gene and trimming were derived from the DNA, and the V and J assignments and clone size from that table. The profile shows fewer than 350,000 clones, around nine tenths of them singletons. Across about two dozen US areas, participants ranged in age from roughly 18 to 95 years. Researchers sorted participants into cohorts using their self-reported clinical history. The source of this sequence is a woman aged 40 to 50 who had recovered from COVID-19. The source material was PBMCs or T cells enriched from blood (not recorded which).

CDR3 DNA: TGTGCCAGCAGTTCGACGGGTGGTGGCTACACCTTC. Protein: CASSSTGGGYTF. The rearrangement uses TRBV6-2 or TRBV6-3 and TRBJ1-2; D remains unclear. The germline gives CDR1 MNHEY, CDR2 SVGEGT. Trimming took 4 bases from V and 7 from J, leaving 10 bases between them. The CDR3 covers 12 residues.